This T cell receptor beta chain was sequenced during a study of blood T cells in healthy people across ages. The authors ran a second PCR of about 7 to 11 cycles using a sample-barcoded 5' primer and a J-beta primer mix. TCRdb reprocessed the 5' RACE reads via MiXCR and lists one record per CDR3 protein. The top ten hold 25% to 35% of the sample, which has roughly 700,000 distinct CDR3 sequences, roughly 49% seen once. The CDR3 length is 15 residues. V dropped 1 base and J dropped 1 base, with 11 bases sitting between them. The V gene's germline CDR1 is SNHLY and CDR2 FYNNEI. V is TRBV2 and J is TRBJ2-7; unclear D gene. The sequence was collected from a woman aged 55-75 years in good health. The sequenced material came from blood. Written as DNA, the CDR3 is TGTGCCAGCAGTGAAGAGGTCCGCGGATCCTACGAGCAGTACTTC. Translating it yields CASSEEVRGSYEQYF.